The rows below give T cell receptor beta chains drawn from one sample of a study of OX40 agonist ivuxolimab in advanced cancers. Profiled with immunoSEQ multiplex PCR; TCRdb holds only in-frame clones, not every one. The sample consists of about 77,000 clones, roughly 80% of them appearing once. The sample here was CD4+ or CD8+ T cells sorted from blood, taken in a trial of the OX40 agonist ivuxolimab. These receptors were collected from an adult with an advanced solid tumor such as melanoma, head and neck, liver or kidney cancer. The CDR3 runs from the conserved cysteine through the conserved F or W. The order of the fields is V gene, J gene, CDR3 protein.

TRBV4-1	TRBJ2-5	CASSPEGQPRETQYF
TRBV2	TRBJ2-3	CASSAAGAGPTDTQYF
TRBV18	TRBJ2-7	CASSENAGTYEQYF
TRBV5-4	TRBJ1-1	CASNKDTNTEAFF
TRBV19	TRBJ1-2	CASSFWEQKTNYGYTF
TRBV7-2	TRBJ2-7	CASSFAGVNYEQYF
TRBV1	TRBJ1-3	CTSSQEEGSSGNTIYF
TRBV9	TRBJ1-1	CASSVLLRSKNTEAFF
TRBV5-1	TRBJ2-3	CASSPALTGGLDTQYF
TRBV7-2	TRBJ2-3	CASSPQTSGITDTQYF
TRBV6-5	TRBJ1-1	CASSYVGSEAFF
TRBV9	TRBJ2-2	CASSVDGDAGELFF
TRBV7-6	TRBJ2-6	CASSYARGSGANVLTF
TRBV6-6	TRBJ1-2	CASRTKQGNYGYTF
TRBV23-1	TRBJ1-1	CASSQGMGQGNTEAFF
TRBV9	TRBJ2-5	CASSPITGTETQYF